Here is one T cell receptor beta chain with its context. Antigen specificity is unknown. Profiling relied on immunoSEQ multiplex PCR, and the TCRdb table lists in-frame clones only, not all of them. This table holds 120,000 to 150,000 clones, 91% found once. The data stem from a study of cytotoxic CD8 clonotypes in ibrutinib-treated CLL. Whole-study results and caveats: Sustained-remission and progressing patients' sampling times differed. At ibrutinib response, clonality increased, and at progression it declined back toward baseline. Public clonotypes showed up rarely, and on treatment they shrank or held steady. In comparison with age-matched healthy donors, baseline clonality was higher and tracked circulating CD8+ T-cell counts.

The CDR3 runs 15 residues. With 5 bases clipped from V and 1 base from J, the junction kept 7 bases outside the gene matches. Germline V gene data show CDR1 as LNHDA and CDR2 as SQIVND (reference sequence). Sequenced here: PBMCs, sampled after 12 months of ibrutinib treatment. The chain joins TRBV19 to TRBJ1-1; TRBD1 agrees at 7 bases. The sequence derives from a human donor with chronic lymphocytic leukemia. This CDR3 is CASSFFGTANTEAFF. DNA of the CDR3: TGTGCCAGTAGTTTTTTCGGGACAGCGAACACTGAAGCTTTCTTT.